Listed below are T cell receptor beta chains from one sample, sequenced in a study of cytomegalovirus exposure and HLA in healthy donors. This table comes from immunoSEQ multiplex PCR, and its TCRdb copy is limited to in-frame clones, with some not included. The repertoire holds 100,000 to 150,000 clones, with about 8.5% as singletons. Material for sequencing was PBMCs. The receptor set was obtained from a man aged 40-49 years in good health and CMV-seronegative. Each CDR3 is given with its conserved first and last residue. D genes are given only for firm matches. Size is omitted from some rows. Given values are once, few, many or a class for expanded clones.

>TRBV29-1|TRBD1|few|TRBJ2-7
CSVGTGGLYEQYF
TGCAGCGTTGGCACAGGGGGTCTTTACGAGCAGTACTTC
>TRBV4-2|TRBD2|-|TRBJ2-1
CASSQQLAGNNEQFF
TGTGCCAGCAGCCAACAGCTAGCGGGGAACAATGAGCAGTTCTTC
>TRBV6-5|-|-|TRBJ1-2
CASRRQETNYGYTF
TGTGCCAGCAGAAGACAGGAGACGAACTATGGCTACACCTTC
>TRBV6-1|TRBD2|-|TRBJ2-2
CASSGELAGGPYNGELFF
TGTGCCAGCAGTGGAGAACTAGCGGGGGGGCCCTATAACGGGGAGCTGTTTTTT
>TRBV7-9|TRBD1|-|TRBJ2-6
CASSRYPRTGLSGANVLTF
TGTGCCAGCAGCCGTTACCCTAGGACAGGATTGTCTGGGGCCAACGTCCTGACTTTC
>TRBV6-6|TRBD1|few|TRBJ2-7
CASSYRDRDHEQYF
TGTGCCAGCAGTTACAGGGACAGGGACCACGAGCAGTACTTC
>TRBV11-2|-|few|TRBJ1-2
CASSLAGFGYTF
TGTGCCAGCAGCTTAGCAGGGTTTGGCTACACCTTC
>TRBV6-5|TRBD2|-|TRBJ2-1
CASSQTSGVSNEQFF
TGTGCCAGCAGTCAGACTAGCGGGGTGAGCAATGAGCAGTTCTTC
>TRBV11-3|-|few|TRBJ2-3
CASSWGGGGTDTQYF
TGTGCCAGCAGCTGGGGGGGCGGGGGCACAGATACGCAGTATTTT
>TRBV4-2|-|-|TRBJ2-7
CASSQDGRAAEQYF
TGTGCCAGCAGCCAAGACGGGCGAGCGGCTGAGCAGTACTTC
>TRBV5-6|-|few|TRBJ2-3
CASSFFPTDTQYF
TGTGCCAGCAGCTTCTTCCCCACAGATACGCAGTATTTT
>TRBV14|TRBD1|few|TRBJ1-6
CASSQWTGVKGSPLHF
TGTGCCAGCAGCCAGTGGACAGGAGTAAAGGGTTCACCCCTCCACTTT
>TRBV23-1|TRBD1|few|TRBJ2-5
CASKPGQGRETQYF
TGCGCCAGCAAACCCGGACAGGGAAGAGAGACCCAGTACTTC
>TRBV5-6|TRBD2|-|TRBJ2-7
CASSLGSGATIYEQYF
TGTGCCAGCAGCTTGGGTAGCGGGGCGACAATTTACGAGCAGTACTTC
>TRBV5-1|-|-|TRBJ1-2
CASRKAGDYGYTF
TGCGCCAGCAGAAAAGCAGGGGACTATGGCTACACCTTC
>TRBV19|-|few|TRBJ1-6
CASSPRGGDSPLHF
TGTGCCAGTAGCCCGCGGGGGGGCGATTCACCCCTCCACTTT
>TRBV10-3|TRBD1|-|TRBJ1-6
CAISGGQGENSPLHF
TGTGCCATCAGTGGGGGACAGGGGGAAAATTCACCCCTCCACTTT
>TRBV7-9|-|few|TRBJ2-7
CASSFTSSYEQYF
TGTGCCAGCAGTTTTACATCTTCCTACGAGCAGTACTTC
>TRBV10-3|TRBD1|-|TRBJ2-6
CAIKDRLSGANVLTF
TGTGCCATCAAGGACAGGCTCTCTGGGGCCAACGTCCTGACTTTC
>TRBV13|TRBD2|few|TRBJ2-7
CASSPWGAGGSYEQYF
TGTGCCAGCAGCCCTTGGGGAGCGGGGGGATCCTACGAGCAGTACTTC
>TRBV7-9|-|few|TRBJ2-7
CASSYGEAAGYEQYF
TGTGCCAGCAGCTACGGGGAGGCGGCTGGCTACGAGCAGTACTTC
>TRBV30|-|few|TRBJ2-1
CAWILYNEQFF
TGTGCCTGGATTCTATACAATGAGCAGTTCTTC
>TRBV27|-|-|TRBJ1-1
CASSLQMNTEAFF
TGTGCCAGCAGCCTTCAGATGAACACTGAAGCTTTCTTT
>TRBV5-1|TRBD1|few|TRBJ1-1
CASSLPTGVSTEAFF
TGCGCCAGCAGCTTACCGACAGGGGTGAGCACTGAAGCTTTCTTT
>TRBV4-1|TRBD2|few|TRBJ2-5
CASSQATSEETQYF
TGCGCCAGCAGCCAGGCTACTAGCGAAGAGACCCAGTACTTC
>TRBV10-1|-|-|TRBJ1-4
CASRRTERELFF
TGCGCCAGCAGGAGGACGGAGAGGGAACTGTTTTTT
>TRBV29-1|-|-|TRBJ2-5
CSVEDTKRGETQYF
TGCAGCGTTGAAGACACGAAAAGGGGCGAGACCCAGTACTTC
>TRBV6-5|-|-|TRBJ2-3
CASSYQETGADTQYF
TGTGCCAGCAGTTACCAAGAAACAGGTGCAGATACGCAGTATTTT
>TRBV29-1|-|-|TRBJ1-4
CSVVRDEEILGEKLFF
TGCAGCGTTGTCCGGGATGAGGAAATACTAGGGGAAAAACTGTTTTTT
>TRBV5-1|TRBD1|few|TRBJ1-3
CASSGQGPSGNTIYF
TGCGCCAGCAGCGGACAGGGCCCGTCTGGAAACACCATATATTTT
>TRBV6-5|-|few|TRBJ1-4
CASSFGEKLFF
TGTGCCAGCAGTTTCGGGGAAAAACTGTTTTTT
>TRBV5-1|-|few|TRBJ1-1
CASSLAVNTEAFF
TGCGCCAGCAGCTTGGCCGTGAACACTGAAGCTTTCTTT
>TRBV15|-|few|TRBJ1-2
CATSRDRAGFYGYTF
TGTGCCACCAGCAGAGATCGGGCGGGATTCTATGGCTACACCTTC
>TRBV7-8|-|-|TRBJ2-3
CASSVRGGAGSTDTQYF
TGTGCCAGCAGCGTCAGAGGGGGGGCCGGTAGCACAGATACGCAGTATTTT
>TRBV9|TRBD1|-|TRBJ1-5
CASSVGGGKQPQHF
TGTGCCAGCAGCGTAGGAGGGGGCAAACAGCCCCAGCATTTT
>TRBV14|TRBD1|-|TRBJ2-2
CASSQPDRGHTGELFF
TGTGCCAGCAGCCAACCGGACAGGGGGCACACCGGGGAGCTGTTTTTT
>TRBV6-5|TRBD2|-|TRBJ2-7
CAVTSGGYEQYF
TGTGCCGTTACTAGCGGGGGGTACGAGCAGTACTTC
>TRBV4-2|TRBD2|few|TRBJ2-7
CASSQDLTSGGPGEQYF
TGTGCCAGCAGCCAAGATTTAACTAGCGGGGGGCCGGGCGAGCAGTACTTC
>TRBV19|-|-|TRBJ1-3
CASSSGVSGNTIYF
TGTGCCAGTAGTTCCGGGGTCTCTGGAAACACCATATATTTT
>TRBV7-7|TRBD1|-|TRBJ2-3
CASSLRPGQVDTQYF
TGTGCCAGCAGCTTACGACCAGGACAGGTCGATACGCAGTATTTT
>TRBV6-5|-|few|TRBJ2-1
CASSLGEASYNEQFF
TGTGCCAGCAGCCTCGGGGAAGCGTCCTACAATGAGCAGTTCTTC
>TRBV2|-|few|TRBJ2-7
CASSLAPQNGKEQYF
TGTGCCAGCAGTTTAGCGCCCCAGAATGGAAAAGAGCAGTACTTC
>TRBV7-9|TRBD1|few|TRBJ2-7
CASSPVYRDRDYEQYF
TGTGCCAGCAGTCCGGTTTACCGGGACAGGGACTACGAGCAGTACTTC
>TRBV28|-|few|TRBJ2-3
CASSLRDTQYF
TGTGCCAGCAGTTTGAGAGATACGCAGTATTTT
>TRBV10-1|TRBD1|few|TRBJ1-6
CASSEPSGQGGSYNSPLHF
TGCGCCAGCAGTGAACCTTCTGGACAGGGAGGCTCCTATAATTCACCCCTCCACTTT
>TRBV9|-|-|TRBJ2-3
CASSVGDRDTDTQYF
TGTGCCAGCAGCGTAGGTGACAGAGACACAGATACGCAGTATTTT